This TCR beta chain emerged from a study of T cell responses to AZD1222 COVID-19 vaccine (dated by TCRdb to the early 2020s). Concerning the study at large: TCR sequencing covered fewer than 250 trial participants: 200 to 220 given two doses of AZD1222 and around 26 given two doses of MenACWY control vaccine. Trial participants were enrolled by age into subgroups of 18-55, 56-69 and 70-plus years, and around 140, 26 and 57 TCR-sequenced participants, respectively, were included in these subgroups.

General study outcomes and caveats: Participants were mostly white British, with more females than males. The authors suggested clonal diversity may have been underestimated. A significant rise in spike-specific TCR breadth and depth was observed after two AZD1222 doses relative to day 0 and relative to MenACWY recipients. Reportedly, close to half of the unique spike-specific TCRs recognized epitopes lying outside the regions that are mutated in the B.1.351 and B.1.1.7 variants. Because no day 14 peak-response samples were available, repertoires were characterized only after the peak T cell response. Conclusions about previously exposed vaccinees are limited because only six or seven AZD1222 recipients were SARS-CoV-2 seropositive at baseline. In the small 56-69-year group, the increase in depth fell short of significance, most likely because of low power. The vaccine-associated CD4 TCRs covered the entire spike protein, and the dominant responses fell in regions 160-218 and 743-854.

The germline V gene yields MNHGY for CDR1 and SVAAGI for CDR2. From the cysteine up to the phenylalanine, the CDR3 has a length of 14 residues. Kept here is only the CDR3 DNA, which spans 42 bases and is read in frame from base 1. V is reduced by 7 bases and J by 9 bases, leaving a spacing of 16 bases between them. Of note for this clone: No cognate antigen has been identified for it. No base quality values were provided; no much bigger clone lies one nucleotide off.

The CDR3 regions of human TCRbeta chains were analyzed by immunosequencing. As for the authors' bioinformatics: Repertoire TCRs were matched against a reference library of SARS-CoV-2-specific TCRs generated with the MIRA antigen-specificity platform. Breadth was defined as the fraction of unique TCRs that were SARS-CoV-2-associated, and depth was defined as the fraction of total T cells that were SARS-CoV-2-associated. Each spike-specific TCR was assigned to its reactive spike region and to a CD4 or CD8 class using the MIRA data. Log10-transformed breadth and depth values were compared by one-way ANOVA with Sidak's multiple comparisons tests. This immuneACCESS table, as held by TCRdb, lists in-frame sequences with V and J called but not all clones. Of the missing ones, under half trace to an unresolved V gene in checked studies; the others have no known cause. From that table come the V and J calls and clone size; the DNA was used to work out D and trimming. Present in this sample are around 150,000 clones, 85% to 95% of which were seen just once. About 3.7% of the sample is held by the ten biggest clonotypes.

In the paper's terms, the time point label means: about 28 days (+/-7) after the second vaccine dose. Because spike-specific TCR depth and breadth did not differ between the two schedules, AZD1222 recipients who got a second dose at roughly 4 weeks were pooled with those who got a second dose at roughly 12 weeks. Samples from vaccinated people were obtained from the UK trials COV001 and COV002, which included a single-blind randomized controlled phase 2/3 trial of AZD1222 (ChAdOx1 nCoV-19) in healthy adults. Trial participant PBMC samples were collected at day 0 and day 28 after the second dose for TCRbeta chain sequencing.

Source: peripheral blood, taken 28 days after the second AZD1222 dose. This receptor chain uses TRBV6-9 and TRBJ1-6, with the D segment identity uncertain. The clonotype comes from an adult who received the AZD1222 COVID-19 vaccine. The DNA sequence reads TGTGCCAGCAACAACCGGAACGAAGGTTCACCCCTCCACTTT. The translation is CASNNRNEGSPLHF.